Shown below are 27 T cell receptor beta chains from a single sample sequenced in a study of T cell responses to AZD1222 COVID-19 vaccine. Sequencing was performed with immunoSEQ multiplex PCR; in TCRdb, only in-frame clones are kept and a portion is missing. This repertoire shows some 96,000 clones, about 89% found once; its top ten account for under 3%. The sample here was peripheral blood, taken on day 0 of AZD1222 vaccination. All receptors come from an adult in good health.

This clone was counted a single time. The chain is built from TRBV7-3 and TRBJ2-2, with 8 bases identical to TRBD1. The germline CDR1 and CDR2 sequences are SGHTA and FQGTGA. The V gene end was trimmed by 4 bases and the J gene end by 7 bases; junction bases not matched to a gene: 5. This CDR3 comprises 14 residues. For the CDR3, the DNA is TGTGCCAGCAGCTGGACAGGGTCGGGCGGGGAGCTGTTTTTT. It yields the protein CASSWTGSGGELFF.

This clone rates as medium-sized. CDR3 DNA: TGTGCCAGCAGTGACACAGGGGGCGCAGATCAGCCCCAGCATTTT. As protein: CASSDTGGADQPQHF. This chain links TRBV6-4 with TRBJ1-5, with TRBD1 matching 9 bases. The CDR3 runs to 15 residues. J was trimmed by 5 bases and V by 2 bases; bases with no gene match: 4. CDR1 is MRHNA and CDR2 is SNTAGT in the germline V gene.

This clone appeared a single time. In nucleotides, the CDR3 is TGTGCCAGCACCCTGACAGGGGGCGGCGGGGGAAGCGGCTACACCTTC. It is translated as CASTLTGGGGGSGYTF. The chain carries TRBV5-6 and TRBJ1-2; TRBD1 matches 10 bases. There are 16 residues in the CDR3. Trimming took 6 bases from V and 8 from J; bases not matched to a gene: 16. Germline assignment: CDR1 SGHDT and CDR2 YYEEEE.

The chain employs TRBV6-5 and TRBJ1-2; TRBD1 is a possible D gene (6 bases). This CDR3 is 13 amino acids long. CDR1 is MNHEY and CDR2 is SVGAGI in the germline V gene. Trimming left V 2 bases short and J 7 bases short, with 11 bases between. CDR3 sequence reads: CASSYQGRGGYTF. The CDR3 DNA is TGTGCCAGCAGTTACCAGGGGCGGGGTGGCTACACCTTC.

CDR3 amino acids: CASRPAAASGNTIYF. The CDR3 DNA is TGTGCCAGTAGGCCCGCGGCGGCCTCTGGAAACACCATATATTTT. V is TRBV19 and J is TRBJ1-3; D is undetermined. The CDR3 runs to 15 residues. Germline CDR1 is LNHDA and CDR2 is SQIVND (reference sequence). The V end was cut by 6 bases, the J end by 0 bases, with 12 bases between.

The rearrangement joins TRBV25-1 to TRBJ2-7; 7 bases are shared with TRBD1. This CDR3 has 13 amino acids. The V and J ends lost 7 bases and 7 bases, in that order; junction bases with no gene match: 10. Germline CDR1 and CDR2: MGHDK and SYGVNS. CDR3 sequence reads: CASTPTGSREQYF. The DNA of the CDR3 is TGTGCCAGCACTCCGACAGGGAGTAGGGAGCAGTACTTC.

The V call is TRBV19, the J call TRBJ1-2; TRBD1 agrees at 7 bases. This CDR3 has 13 residues. The J segment lost 4 bases and the V segment lost 9 bases, leaving 8 bases of the junction unmatched. Germline V gene sequence: CDR1 LNHDA, CDR2 SQIVND (reference sequence). The chain's CDR3 is CASRDSRLYGYTF. CDR3 sequence (DNA): TGTGCCAGCCGGGACAGTAGACTCTATGGCTACACCTTC.

V usage is TRBV15 and J usage is TRBJ2-3; D may be TRBD2 (6 bases). From germline, CDR1 is LNHNV and CDR2 YYDKDF (reference sequence). CDR3 length: 16 residues. Trimming removed 3 bases at V and 0 bases at J, with 13 bases between. DNA of the CDR3: TGTGCCACCAGCAGGCCTGGGGGGTCTAGCACAGATACGCAGTATTTT. It specifies CATSRPGGSSTDTQYF.

V usage is TRBV7-2 and J usage is TRBJ2-3; 16 nucleotides line up with TRBD2. From germline, CDR1 is SGHTA and CDR2 FQGNSA. This CDR3 has 18 residues. With V trimmed by 2 bases and J by 2 bases, 4 bases remained unmatched. CDR3 in DNA: TGTGCCAGCAGCTTATTGGGACTAGCGGGGGGGTACACAGATACGCAGTATTTT. Translating it yields CASSLLGLAGGYTDTQYF.

The rearrangement joins TRBV4-2 to TRBJ1-3, with D unresolved. There are 17 residues in the CDR3. Germline V gene data show CDR1 as LGHNA and CDR2 as YNFKEQ. Trimming left V 0 bases short and J 0 bases short, with 12 bases between. CDR3 bases: TGTGCCAGCAGCCAAGATATAAATTCTATCTCTGGAAACACCATATATTTT. Amino acids: CASSQDINSISGNTIYF.

The CDR3 is CASSRSSGPYEQYF. Written as DNA, the CDR3 is TGTGCCAGCAGCCGGTCTAGCGGGCCCTACGAGCAGTACTTC. V usage is TRBV3-1 (or the pseudogene TRBV3-2) and J usage is TRBJ2-7, with TRBD2 matching 8 bases. Looked up from germline, CDR1 is LGHDT and CDR2 is YNNKEL (reference sequence). J was trimmed by 2 bases and V by 4 bases; bases with no gene match: 4. The CDR3 totals 14 residues.

In this sample, this clone turned up once. V gene TRBV3-1 (or the pseudogene TRBV3-2) combines with J gene TRBJ2-5, with TRBD2 matching 9 bases. The germline V gene encodes CDR1 LGHDT and CDR2 YNNKEL (reference sequence). V trimming: 5 bases; J trimming: 5 bases; junction bases outside the gene matches: 3. This CDR3 contains 13 residues. The CDR3 here is CASSGTSKETQYF. The CDR3, as DNA: TGTGCCAGCAGCGGGACTAGCAAGGAGACCCAGTACTTC.

CDR3 nucleotide sequence: TGTGCCAGTACGCTCGGACAGTCGAACACTGAAGCTTTCTTT. Amino acid sequence: CASTLGQSNTEAFF. The genes are TRBV7-2 and TRBJ1-1; D is possibly TRBD1 (6 bases). This CDR3 region has 14 residues. The V gene's germline CDR1 is SGHTA and CDR2 FQGNSA. V was pared by 9 bases and J by 1 base, with 15 bases between.

The chain uses TRBV7-8 and TRBJ2-1; D possibly matches TRBD1 or TRBD2 (5 bases each). The CDR3 spans 13 residues. V gave up 1 base and J gave up 7 bases, with 8 bases separating them. Germline V gives CDR1 SGHVS, CDR2 FQNEAQ. The CDR3 loop is CASSLGGTNEQFF. Written as DNA, the CDR3 is TGTGCCAGCAGCTTAGGGGGGACGAATGAGCAGTTCTTC. Complete variable domain (other parts from reference TRBV7-8 and TRBJ2-1): GAGVSQSPRYKVAKRGQDVALRCDPISGHVSLFWYQQALGQGPEFLTYFQNEAQLDKSGLPSDRFFAERPEGSVSTLKIQRTQQEDSAVYLCASSLGGTNEQFFGPGTRLTVL.

V usage is TRBV7-3 and J usage is TRBJ2-2; 8 nucleotides align to TRBD2. Trimming removed 5 bases from V and 8 bases from J; junction bases left unmatched: 10. Germline CDR1 reads SGHTA; CDR2 reads FQGTGA. CDR3 size: 15 residues. CDR3 in DNA: TGTGCCAGCAGCAGTGTAGCGGGGACCCGAGGGGAGCTGTTTTTT. It encodes CASSSVAGTRGELFF.

The chain employs TRBV6-5 and TRBJ1-1; tentatively, D is TRBD1 (6 bases). Trimming left V 8 bases short and J 6 bases short, with 13 bases between. There are 12 residues in the CDR3. Germline V gene data show CDR1 as MNHEY and CDR2 as SVGAGI. As DNA, the CDR3 is TGTGCCAGCGACTGGAAGGGGGCTGAAGCTTTCTTT. Translated, it gives CASDWKGAEAFF.

Concerning this clone: Other DNA variants within this sample encode the same CDR3. The chain carries TRBV27 and TRBJ1-2, with D possibly being TRBD1 (6 bases). The CDR3 has 13 residues. Trimming left V 3 bases short and J 2 bases short, with 7 bases between. From germline, CDR1 is MNHEY and CDR2 SMNVEV (reference sequence). CDR3 loop: CASSFGQNYGYTF. For the CDR3, the DNA is TGTGCCAGCAGTTTCGGACAGAACTATGGCTACACCTTC.

Comment on this clone: The identical CDR3 is also encoded by other nucleotide sequences in the sample. The chain links TRBV18 to TRBJ2-3; D remains ambiguous. Trimming removed 0 bases at V and 2 bases at J, with 3 bases between. This CDR3 is 13 amino acids long. CDR1 and CDR2 from the germline V gene are KGHSH and LQKENI. This chain's CDR3 is CASSPPVTDTQYF. In nucleotides, the CDR3 is TGTGCCAGCTCACCACCCGTCACAGATACGCAGTATTTT.

V and J are TRBV18 and TRBJ1-1, with TRBD1 matching 10 bases. The germline V gene encodes CDR1 KGHSH and CDR2 LQKENI. After removal of 2 bases from V and 11 bases from J, the junction contained 5 bases not matched to a gene. This CDR3 has 13 amino acids. The CDR3 nucleotides read TGTGCCAGCTCACCAGGACAGGGGGTTAGGGCTTTCTTT. Its protein product is CASSPGQGVRAFF.

The rearrangement links TRBV5-1 to TRBJ2-5; D is unclear. From germline, CDR1 is SGHRS and CDR2 YFSETQ. Trimming took 0 bases from V and 7 from J, leaving 10 bases between them. There are 13 residues in the CDR3. The CDR3 protein is CASSLVDGGTQYF. CDR3 sequence (DNA): TGCGCCAGCAGCTTGGTCGACGGTGGGACCCAGTACTTC.

This rearrangement joins TRBV5-1 to TRBJ1-6, with D perhaps TRBD1 (5 bases). Germline V gene data show CDR1 as SGHRS and CDR2 as YFSETQ. The CDR3 consists of 14 residues. Deletions cut 8 bases from V and 7 bases from J, with 16 bases between. CDR3 bases: TGCGCCAGTACAACGGGACGGGGGAATTCACCCCTCCACTTT. Its translation is CASTTGRGNSPLHF.

The chain links TRBV7-2 to TRBJ1-1; D call uncertain. CDR3 size: 13 residues. V was cut by 4 bases and J by 2 bases, with 8 bases left in between. Germline CDR1 SGHTA, CDR2 FQGNSA. The CDR3 loop is CASSSSLNTEAFF. Written as DNA, the CDR3 is TGTGCCAGCAGCTCAAGCTTAAACACTGAAGCTTTCTTT.

V usage is TRBV5-1 and J usage is TRBJ1-5, with a tentative D call TRBD1 (6 bases). Germline V gene lookup returns CDR1 SGHRS and CDR2 YFSETQ. The CDR3 length is 13 residues. V was clipped by 4 bases and J by 4 bases, with 9 bases between them. The CDR3 bases are TGCGCCAGCAGCGAGGGGACAAATCAGCCCCAGCATTTT. Its protein is CASSEGTNQPQHF. Full variable domain (rest looked up from reference TRBV5-1 and TRBJ1-5): KAGVTQTPRYLIKTRGQQVTLSCSPISGHRSVSWYQQTPGQGLQFLFEYFSETQRNKGNFPGRFSGRQFSNSRSEMNVSTLELGDSALYLCASSEGTNQPQHFGDGTRLSIL.

The chain carries TRBV10-3 and TRBJ2-7; 9 nucleotides match TRBD2. CDR1 is ENHRY and CDR2 is SYGVKD in the germline V gene. J lost 2 bases, V lost 5 bases, and 4 bases had no gene match. The length of the CDR3 is 14 residues. The CDR3 DNA is TGTGCCATCAGTACCGGGACTAGCACCTACGAGCAGTACTTC. Encoded protein: CAISTGTSTYEQYF.

The chain links TRBV6-2 or TRBV6-3 to TRBJ1-1; D call uncertain. Trimming pared 5 bases from V and 1 base from J, leaving 5 bases between. The length of the CDR3 is 12 residues. Germline values: CDR1 MNHEY, CDR2 SVGEGT. The CDR3 nucleotides are TGTGCCAGCAGTGATCAGAACACTGAAGCTTTCTTT. Translating it yields CASSDQNTEAFF.

V and J are TRBV5-1 and TRBJ1-4, with 7 bases fitting TRBD1. CDR1 and CDR2 from the germline V gene are SGHRS and YFSETQ. CDR3 length: 15 residues. V lost 4 bases, J lost 8 bases, and 11 bases stayed unmatched. CDR3 nucleotides: TGCGCCAGCAGCGACGTGACAGGGTCAGGGGAAAAACTGTTTTTT. Its protein product is CASSDVTGSGEKLFF.

The rearrangement joins TRBV7-9 to TRBJ2-1, with 7 bases matching TRBD1. This CDR3 region has 15 residues. Germline-derived CDR1 and CDR2 are SEHNR and FQNEAQ (reference sequence). With 4 bases clipped from V and 7 bases from J, the junction kept 10 bases outside the gene matches. CDR3 nucleotide sequence: TGTGCCAGCAGCTCCGGGACAGATAAAAAAAATGAGCAGTTCTTC. It codes for CASSSGTDKKNEQFF.